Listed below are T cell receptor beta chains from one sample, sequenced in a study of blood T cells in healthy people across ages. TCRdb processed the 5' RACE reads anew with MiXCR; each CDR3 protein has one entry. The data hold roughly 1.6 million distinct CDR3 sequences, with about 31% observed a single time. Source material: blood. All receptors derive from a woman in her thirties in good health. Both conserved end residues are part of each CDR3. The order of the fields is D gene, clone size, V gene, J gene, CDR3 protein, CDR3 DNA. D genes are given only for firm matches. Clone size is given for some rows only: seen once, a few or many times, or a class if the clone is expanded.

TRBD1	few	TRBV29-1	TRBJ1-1	CSTADREPEAFF	TGCAGCACCGCGGACAGGGAACCTGAAGCTTTCTTT
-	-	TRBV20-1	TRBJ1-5	CSRQAGVNQPQHF	TGCAGCCGGCAAGCCGGGGTCAATCAGCCCCAGCATTTT
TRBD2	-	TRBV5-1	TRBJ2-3	CTSSLGSSGGPADTQYF	TGCACCAGCAGCTTGGGGTCTAGCGGGGGGCCCGCAGATACGCAGTATTTT
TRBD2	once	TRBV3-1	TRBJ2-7	CASSLGASGRLQYF	TGTGCCAGCAGCCTGGGGGCTAGCGGGAGATTGCAGTACTTC
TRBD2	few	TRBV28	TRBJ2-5	CASSLSGDSASHLQETQYF	TGTGCCAGCAGTCTTAGCGGGGACTCCGCGTCCCACCTCCAAGAGACCCAGTACTTC
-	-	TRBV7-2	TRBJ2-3	CASSLGGARTDAQYF	TGTGCCAGCAGCTTAGGGGGAGCGCGCACAGATGCGCAGTATTTT
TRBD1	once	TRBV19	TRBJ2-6	CASSIGTGLSGANVLTF	TGTGCCAGTAGTATTGGGACAGGGCTCTCTGGGGCCAACGTCCTGACTTTC
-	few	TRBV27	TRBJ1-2	CASRPPGGRGYTF	TGTGCCAGCAGGCCCCCGGGGGGGCGTGGCTACACCTTC
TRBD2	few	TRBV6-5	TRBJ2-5	CASSYSLAGGQRQETQYF	TGTGCCAGCAGTTATAGCCTAGCGGGGGGGCAGAGGCAAGAGACCCAGTACTTC
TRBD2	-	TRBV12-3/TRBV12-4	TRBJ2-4	CASSLTSVATKNIQYF	TGTGCCAGCAGTCTGACTAGCGTAGCTACCAAAAACATTCAGTACTTC
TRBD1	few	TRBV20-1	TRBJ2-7	CSAIIRDRRPYEQYF	TGCAGTGCTATAATTAGGGACAGGCGACCCTACGAGCAGTACTTC
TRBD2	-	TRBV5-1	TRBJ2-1	CASSPGGREEEQFF	TGCGCCAGCAGCCCCGGGGGACGGGAGGAAGAGCAGTTCTTC
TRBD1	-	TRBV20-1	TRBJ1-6	CSARNRGYISPLHF	TGCAGTGCTAGGAACAGGGGTTACATTTCACCCCTCCACTTT
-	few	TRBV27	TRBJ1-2	CASSSTDSLYGYTF	TGTGCCAGCAGTTCAACCGACAGCCTCTATGGCTACACCTTC
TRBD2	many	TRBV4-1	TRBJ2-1	CASSQKLAGDDNEQFF	TGCGCCAGCAGCCAAAAGCTAGCGGGGGACGACAATGAGCAGTTCTTC
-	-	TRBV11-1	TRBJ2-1	CASSFDPQDFEQFF	TGTGCCAGCAGCTTCGATCCACAGGACTTCGAGCAGTTCTTC
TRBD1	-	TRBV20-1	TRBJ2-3	CSASPATGMWTDTQYF	TGCAGTGCCTCGCCAGCGACAGGGATGTGGACAGATACGCAGTATTTT
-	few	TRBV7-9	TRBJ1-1	CASSLSGGQAFF	TGTGCCAGCAGCTTAAGCGGGGGCCAAGCTTTCTTT
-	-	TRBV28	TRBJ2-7	CASSWGRVCEQYF	TGTGCCAGCAGTTGGGGCAGGGTATGCGAGCAGTACTTC
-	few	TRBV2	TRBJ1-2	CASQPYRDYGYTF	TGTGCCAGCCAGCCGTACAGGGACTATGGCTACACCTTC
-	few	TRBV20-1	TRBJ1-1	CSAQRGRTEAFF	TGCAGTGCGCAGAGGGGGAGGACTGAAGCTTTCTTT
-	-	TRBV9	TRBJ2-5	CASSSGAIQETQYF	TGTGCCAGCAGCTCGGGGGCAATACAAGAGACCCAGTACTTC
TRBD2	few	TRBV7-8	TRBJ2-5	CASREGTSGQETQYF	TGTGCCAGCAGGGAGGGGACTAGCGGCCAAGAGACCCAGTACTTC
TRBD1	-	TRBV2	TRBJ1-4	CASSKTFGTGTEKLFF	TGTGCCAGCAGTAAGACATTCGGGACAGGGACTGAAAAACTGTTTTTT
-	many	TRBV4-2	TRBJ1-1	CASSTPDRPNTEAFF	TGTGCCAGCAGCACACCCGACAGGCCTAACACTGAAGCTTTCTTT
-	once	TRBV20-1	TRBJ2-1	CSALPVYNEQFF	TGCAGTGCCCTCCCCGTTTACAATGAGCAGTTCTTC
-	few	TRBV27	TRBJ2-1	CASSLVGGGTPNEQFF	TGTGCCAGCAGTTTAGTTGGCGGGGGCACCCCCAATGAGCAGTTCTTC